This TCR beta chain was recorded in a study of post-analysis software for immune sequencing data. The study, taken as a whole, reports: Patients showed TRBV5-6, TRBV5-1 and TRBV20-1 among roughly 5 TRBV segments more frequent than in controls. Significantly lower normalized Chao1 diversity was seen in multiple sclerosis patients than in controls.

This clonotype was detected only a few times. Its antigen is unidentified. Unique molecular identifiers tagged the TCR beta cDNA libraries. Out of about 0.9 to 10 million T cells, some 500,000 cDNA molecules were generated. TCRdb re-analysed the PCR reads in MiXCR, keeping a single row per CDR3 protein. The sample lists about 800,000 distinct CDR3 sequences; roughly 30% were seen once. Germline V gene sequence: CDR1 SGHAT, CDR2 FQNNGV. This CDR3 is built from 13 residues. V was clipped by 4 bases and J by 9 bases, with 12 bases between them. Sequences were obtained from blood. The clonotype originates from a girl aged 10 to 17 with multiple sclerosis. This rearrangement joins TRBV11-2 to TRBJ2-2; D remains ambiguous. This CDR3 is CASSSPVRRELFF. The CDR3, as DNA: TGTGCCAGCAGCTCGCCCGTACGAAGGGAGCTGTTTTTT.